This T cell receptor (beta chain) was identified during a study of T cell responses to AZD1222 COVID-19 vaccine. The repertoire was sequenced with immunoSEQ multiplex PCR; TCRdb's copy has only in-frame clones and lacks some. The data contain approximately 140,000 clones, 90% to 95% of them seen just once; the ten biggest clones take up about 1.3%. Germline V gene sequence: CDR1 SGHRS, CDR2 YFSETQ. V dropped 1 base and J dropped 7; count of bases not matched to a gene: 7. The CDR3 is 14 residues long. Here the sequenced sample was peripheral blood, taken on day 0 of AZD1222 vaccination. The TCR was taken from an adult in good health. V gene TRBV5-1 combines with J gene TRBJ1-1, with 7 bases aligning to TRBD1. The CDR3 reads CASSLLTGQSEAFF. The CDR3 DNA reads TGCGCCAGCAGCTTGCTGACAGGGCAGAGTGAAGCTTTCTTT.